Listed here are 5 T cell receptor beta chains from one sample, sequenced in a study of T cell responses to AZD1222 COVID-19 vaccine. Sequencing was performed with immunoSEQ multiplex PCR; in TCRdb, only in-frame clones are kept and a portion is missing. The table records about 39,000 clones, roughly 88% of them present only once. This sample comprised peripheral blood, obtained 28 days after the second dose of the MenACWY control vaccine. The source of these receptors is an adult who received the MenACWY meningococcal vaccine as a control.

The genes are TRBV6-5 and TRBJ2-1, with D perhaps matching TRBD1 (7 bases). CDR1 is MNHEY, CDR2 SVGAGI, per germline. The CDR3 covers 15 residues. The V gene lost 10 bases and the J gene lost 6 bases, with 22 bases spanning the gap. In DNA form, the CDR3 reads TGTGCCATCACCAACAGGGGCGGGACGGGCAATGAGCAGTTCTTC. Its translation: CAITNRGGTGNEQFF.

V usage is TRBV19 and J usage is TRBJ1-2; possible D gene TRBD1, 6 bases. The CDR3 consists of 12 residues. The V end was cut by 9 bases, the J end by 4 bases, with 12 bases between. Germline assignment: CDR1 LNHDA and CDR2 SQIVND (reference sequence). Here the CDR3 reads CASTQGLYGYTF. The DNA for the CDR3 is TGTGCCAGCACACAGGGCCTCTATGGCTACACCTTC.

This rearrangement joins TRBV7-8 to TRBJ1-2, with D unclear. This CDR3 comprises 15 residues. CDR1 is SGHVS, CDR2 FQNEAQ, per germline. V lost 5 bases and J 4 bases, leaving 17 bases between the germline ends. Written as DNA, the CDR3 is TGTGCCAGCAGCCCCTTGGGTGGGATCAGCTATGGCTACACCTTC. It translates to CASSPLGGISYGYTF.

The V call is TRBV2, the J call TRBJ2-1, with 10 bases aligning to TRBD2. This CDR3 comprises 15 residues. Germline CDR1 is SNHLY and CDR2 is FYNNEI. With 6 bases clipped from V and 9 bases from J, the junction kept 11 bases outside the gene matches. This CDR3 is CASRRLAGWSGEQFF. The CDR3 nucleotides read TGTGCCAGCAGAAGACTAGCGGGCTGGTCGGGTGAGCAGTTCTTC.

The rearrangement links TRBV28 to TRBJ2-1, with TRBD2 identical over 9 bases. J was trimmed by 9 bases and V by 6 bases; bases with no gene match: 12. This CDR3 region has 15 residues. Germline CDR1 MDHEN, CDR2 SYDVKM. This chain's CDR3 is CASRSTGTSRGEQFF. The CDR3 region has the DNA TGTGCCAGCAGATCCACCGGGACTAGCAGGGGTGAGCAGTTCTTC.